This is a list of T cell receptor beta chains from one sample in a study of T-cell memory formation after mild COVID-19. A single record per CDR3 protein comes from TCRdb applying MiXCR to the 5' RACE reads. This sample yields roughly 620,000 distinct CDR3 sequences, of which roughly 18% are seen a single time; around 13% belongs to the top ten. The specimen was PBMCs or a T cell subset sorted from them (not recorded which). These receptors were obtained from an adult woman who had mild COVID-19 (a few samples of this study predate the infection). Cell type and time point are not known. CDR3s include the opening cysteine and the closing phenylalanine or tryptophan. A D gene is named only where the DNA matches it firmly. Size is omitted from some rows. Given values are once, few, many or a class for expanded clones.

TRBJ2-5 TRBV18 few - 12 TGTGCCAGCTCACCACCCCTCCGGACCCAGTACTTC CASSPPLRTQYF
TRBJ2-1 TRBV14 few - 16 TGTGCCAGCAGCCAAACAGGGTACTCAGCCTACAATGAGCAGTTCTTC CASSQTGYSAYNEQFF
TRBJ2-6 TRBV28 - - 16 TGTGCCAGCAGTTCAGGGGTTAGCTCTGGGGCCAACGTCCTGACTTTC CASSSGVSSGANVLTF
TRBJ1-1 TRBV9 - - 14 TGTGCCAGCAGCTTTCGGGAATCGAACACTGAAGCTTTCTTT CASSFRESNTEAFF
TRBJ2-5 TRBV7-2 - TRBD2 17 TGTGCCAGCAGCTTAGGGGTAGCGGGAATAGTTGGAGAGACCCAGTACTTC CASSLGVAGIVGETQYF
TRBJ1-2 TRBV12-3/TRBV12-4 few - 15 TGTGCCAGCAGTGAGACACTTTGGGGTACCTATGGCTACACCTTC CASSETLWGTYGYTF
TRBJ2-5 TRBV7-2 few - 16 TGTGCCAGCAGCTTAGTTGGCGGCGGGACGAGAGAGACCCAGTACTTC CASSLVGGGTRETQYF
TRBJ2-2 TRBV24-1 - TRBD2 19 TGTGCCACCAGTGATAACTACTTTGGACTAGCGGGCGGTACCGGGGAGCTGTTTTTT CATSDNYFGLAGGTGELFF
TRBJ1-2 TRBV12-3/TRBV12-4 - - 14 TGTGCCAGCACCCGGGACGGAGATGACTATGGCTACACCTTC CASTRDGDDYGYTF
TRBJ2-1 TRBV7-9 - - 17 TGTGCCAGCAGCTTATCTCTTCGAGGGGCCCCCTACAATGAGCAGTTCTTC CASSLSLRGAPYNEQFF
TRBJ1-1 TRBV12-3/TRBV12-4 - TRBD1 14 TGTGCCAGCAGGCGACAGGGTTCGAACACTGAAGCTTTCTTT CASRRQGSNTEAFF
TRBJ2-1 TRBV6-1 - TRBD2 13 TGTGCCAGCTGGGACTACCGGTACAATGAGCAGTTCTTC CASWDYRYNEQFF
TRBJ2-7 TRBV29-1 many - 18 TGCAGCGTTGAAGATAACCAGGAGCCCACAAAAAATTCCTACGAGCAGTACTTC CSVEDNQEPTKNSYEQYF
TRBJ1-1 TRBV12-5 - TRBD1 16 TGTGCTAGTGGTTTGCCACCCGGGACAGGGGACACTGAAGCTTTCTTT CASGLPPGTGDTEAFF
TRBJ1-2 TRBV20-1 - - 15 TGCAGTGCTAGAGACGTACAGCTAACTAACTATGGCTACACCTTC CSARDVQLTNYGYTF
TRBJ2-7 TRBV10-3 - TRBD1 13 TGTGCCATCACCGGGACAGGGGTGGACGAGCAGTACTTC CAITGTGVDEQYF
TRBJ1-4 TRBV20-1 - TRBD1 16 TGCAGTGATAGGGGCTCCGTCGGGACAGCGGGTGAAAAACTGTTTTTT CSDRGSVGTAGEKLFF
TRBJ2-1 TRBV3-1 - TRBD2 13 TGTGCCAGCAGGGATCTCGGGGGGGATGAGCAGTTCTTC CASRDLGGDEQFF
TRBJ2-1 TRBV11-2 - TRBD2 15 TGTGCCAGCAGGGATAATCGGGGGGAGCGCCGAGAGCAGTTCTTC CASRDNRGERREQFF
TRBJ2-7 TRBV5-5 few - 15 TGTGCCAGCAGCTTGGAAGACCTTTCCTCCTACGAGCAGTACTTC CASSLEDLSSYEQYF
TRBJ1-2 TRBV18 once - 15 TGTGCCAGCTCACTAACGGAGGTCCCGAACTATGGCTACACCTTC CASSLTEVPNYGYTF
TRBJ2-7 TRBV7-9 - TRBD2 13 TGTGCCAGCAGCCCCCGGGACTATAGGGAGCAGTACTTC CASSPRDYREQYF
TRBJ2-3 TRBV27 few - 14 TGTGCCAGCAGTTTCCTACCGCCTACAGATACGCAGTATTTT CASSFLPPTDTQYF
TRBJ2-1 TRBV5-1 few TRBD2 15 TGCGCCAGCAGCATTAGCGGGATTGCCTACAATGAGCAGTTCTTC CASSISGIAYNEQFF
TRBJ2-7 TRBV5-1 many TRBD2 14 TGCGCCAGCAGCTTCAGCGGGGGGTCCTACGAGCAGTACTTC CASSFSGGSYEQYF
TRBJ2-7 TRBV20-1 - - 13 TGCAGTGCTAGAGATAGTCGGGGGACAGACCTGACCTTC CSARDSRGTDLTF
TRBJ2-6 TRBV30 many TRBD2 18 TGTGCCTGGAGCTACTCCCGGGGGGGCTCATATGGGGCCAACGTCCTGACTTTC CAWSYSRGGSYGANVLTF
TRBJ1-1 TRBV18 - - 14 TGTGCCAGCTCACCACTTGGAGTAAACACTGAAGCTTTCTTT CASSPLGVNTEAFF